These T cell receptor beta chains were read from a single sample in a study of blood T cell repertoires in COVID-19. The data were produced by immunoSEQ multiplex PCR, yet TCRdb's version contains in-frame clones alone and is incomplete. The sample includes under 400,000 clones, 90% seen only once; the top ten take 2.9%. The sequenced material came from peripheral blood. Receptor source: a woman between 25 and 40 years old with COVID-19, enrolled during active disease. Both conserved end residues are part of each CDR3. The order of the fields is J gene, clone size, D gene, V gene, CDR3 protein, CDR3 DNA. The D gene is left open where the match is weak. Expanded clones are given a class, and other clones once, few, many or no size at all.

J gene: TRBJ2-5
clone size: -
D gene: TRBD2
V gene: TRBV19
CDR3 protein: CASRLLAGGPETQYF
CDR3 DNA: TGTGCCAGTAGGCTGCTAGCGGGAGGGCCGGAGACCCAGTACTTC

J gene: TRBJ2-7
clone size: -
D gene: -
V gene: TRBV7-6
CDR3 protein: CASSLDTGREQYF
CDR3 DNA: TGTGCCAGCAGCTTAGACACAGGGCGCGAGCAGTACTTC

J gene: TRBJ1-5
clone size: -
D gene: -
V gene: TRBV19
CDR3 protein: CASSRGESNQPQHF
CDR3 DNA: TGTGCCAGTAGTAGGGGGGAGAGCAATCAGCCCCAGCATTTT

J gene: TRBJ1-2
clone size: -
D gene: -
V gene: TRBV25-1
CDR3 protein: CASSERGYGYTF
CDR3 DNA: TGTGCCAGCAGTGAACGGGGTTATGGCTACACCTTC

J gene: TRBJ1-3
clone size: -
D gene: -
V gene: TRBV20-1
CDR3 protein: CSASEGASGNTIYF
CDR3 DNA: TGCAGTGCTAGTGAGGGAGCGTCCGGAAACACCATATATTTT

J gene: TRBJ1-1
clone size: -
D gene: -
V gene: TRBV23-1
CDR3 protein: CASSQSNGAGRAFF
CDR3 DNA: TGCGCCAGCAGTCAATCGAATGGGGCAGGACGAGCTTTCTTT

J gene: TRBJ2-7
clone size: -
D gene: TRBD1
V gene: TRBV28
CDR3 protein: CASSRGREQYF
CDR3 DNA: TGTGCCAGCAGTAGGGGGCGCGAGCAGTACTTC

J gene: TRBJ1-1
clone size: -
D gene: TRBD1
V gene: TRBV27
CDR3 protein: CASSSPPTGGTEAFF
CDR3 DNA: TGTGCCAGCAGTTCTCCCCCCACAGGGGGCACTGAAGCTTTCTTT

J gene: TRBJ1-3
clone size: -
D gene: TRBD1
V gene: TRBV9
CDR3 protein: CASSSQGGGGNTIYF
CDR3 DNA: TGTGCCAGCAGCTCCCAAGGGGGCGGTGGAAACACCATATATTTT

J gene: TRBJ2-1
clone size: -
D gene: -
V gene: TRBV29-1
CDR3 protein: CSVDADYYNEQFF
CDR3 DNA: TGCAGCGTTGATGCGGACTACTACAATGAGCAGTTCTTC

J gene: TRBJ1-2
clone size: -
D gene: TRBD1
V gene: TRBV2
CDR3 protein: CASSEREQGARSYGYTF
CDR3 DNA: TGTGCCAGCAGTGAAAGGGAACAGGGGGCGCGGAGCTATGGCTACACCTTC

J gene: TRBJ1-1
clone size: -
D gene: TRBD1
V gene: TRBV10-3
CDR3 protein: CAISETGDTEAFF
CDR3 DNA: TGTGCCATCAGTGAGACAGGGGACACTGAAGCTTTCTTT

J gene: TRBJ2-1
clone size: -
D gene: TRBD2
V gene: TRBV19
CDR3 protein: CASSITYQQAGVSNEQFF
CDR3 DNA: TGTGCCAGTAGTATTACCTACCAGCAAGCGGGAGTAAGCAATGAGCAGTTCTTC

J gene: TRBJ2-7
clone size: -
D gene: TRBD1
V gene: TRBV27
CDR3 protein: CASSLSVGQGIYEQYF
CDR3 DNA: TGTGCCAGCAGTTTATCGGTCGGACAGGGGATCTACGAGCAGTACTTC

J gene: TRBJ2-1
clone size: -
D gene: TRBD2
V gene: TRBV2
CDR3 protein: CASSQGTSGYNEQFF
CDR3 DNA: TGTGCCAGCAGTCAAGGGACTAGCGGCTACAATGAGCAGTTCTTC

J gene: TRBJ1-5
clone size: -
D gene: -
V gene: TRBV30
CDR3 protein: CASGVGGTQPQHF
CDR3 DNA: TGTGCCTCCGGAGTTGGAGGGACTCAGCCCCAGCATTTT

J gene: TRBJ1-5
clone size: -
D gene: -
V gene: TRBV12-2
CDR3 protein: CASRLVGCHGENQPQHF
CDR3 DNA: TGTGCAAGTCGCTTAGTAGGTTGTCATGGGGAGAATCAGCCCCAGCATTTT

J gene: TRBJ2-7
clone size: few
D gene: -
V gene: TRBV6-6
CDR3 protein: CASSYQDLEQYF
CDR3 DNA: TGTGCCAGCAGTTACCAGGATCTGGAGCAGTACTTC

J gene: TRBJ2-1
clone size: -
D gene: TRBD2
V gene: TRBV7-6
CDR3 protein: CASSQGLGVGAEQFF
CDR3 DNA: TGTGCCAGCAGCCAGGGACTAGGAGTTGGTGCTGAGCAGTTCTTC

J gene: TRBJ2-7
clone size: -
D gene: -
V gene: TRBV12-3/TRBV12-4
CDR3 protein: CASSLGFSEQYF
CDR3 DNA: TGTGCCAGCAGTTTAGGATTCAGCGAGCAGTACTTC

J gene: TRBJ2-3
clone size: -
D gene: TRBD2
V gene: TRBV27
CDR3 protein: CASSLSPTSVGTDTQYF
CDR3 DNA: TGTGCCAGCAGTTTAAGTCCTACTAGCGTCGGCACAGATACGCAGTATTTT

J gene: TRBJ1-2
clone size: -
D gene: -
V gene: TRBV28
CDR3 protein: CASTEGGSGYGYTF
CDR3 DNA: TGTGCCAGCACCGAGGGGGGGAGTGGGTATGGCTACACCTTC

J gene: TRBJ2-7
clone size: -
D gene: TRBD1
V gene: TRBV7-8
CDR3 protein: CASSLGIGRGHEQYF
CDR3 DNA: TGTGCCAGCAGCTTAGGAATTGGCAGGGGGCATGAGCAGTACTTC

J gene: TRBJ1-4
clone size: -
D gene: -
V gene: TRBV5-4
CDR3 protein: CASSLDATRGKLFF
CDR3 DNA: TGTGCCAGCAGCTTGGATGCGACAAGGGGAAAATTGTTTTTT

J gene: TRBJ2-7
clone size: -
D gene: TRBD1
V gene: TRBV29-1
CDR3 protein: CSVVTGGILSEQYF
CDR3 DNA: TGCAGCGTGGTAACAGGGGGCATCCTCTCCGAGCAGTACTTC

J gene: TRBJ2-3
clone size: -
D gene: TRBD1
V gene: TRBV9
CDR3 protein: CASSDRDRATDTQYF
CDR3 DNA: TGTGCCAGCAGCGACCGGGACAGGGCGACAGATACGCAGTATTTT

J gene: TRBJ1-6
clone size: -
D gene: TRBD1
V gene: TRBV7-9
CDR3 protein: CASSLGQGRSPLHF
CDR3 DNA: TGTGCCAGCAGCTTAGGACAGGGTCGGTCACCCCTCCACTTT

J gene: TRBJ1-4
clone size: -
D gene: TRBD1
V gene: TRBV28
CDR3 protein: CASSVLTGELFF
CDR3 DNA: TGTGCCAGCAGTGTCCTGACAGGGGAACTGTTTTTT

J gene: TRBJ1-2
clone size: -
D gene: TRBD1
V gene: TRBV25-1
CDR3 protein: CASSAYRDREDGYTF
CDR3 DNA: TGTGCCAGCAGTGCCTATCGCGACAGGGAGGATGGCTACACCTTC

J gene: TRBJ2-1
clone size: -
D gene: TRBD2
V gene: TRBV3-1/TRBV3-2
CDR3 protein: CASSHGGRANEQFF
CDR3 DNA: TGTGCCAGCAGCCACGGCGGGAGGGCCAATGAGCAGTTCTTC

J gene: TRBJ2-1
clone size: -
D gene: TRBD1
V gene: TRBV5-1
CDR3 protein: CASSSRDRSYNEQFF
CDR3 DNA: TGCGCCAGCAGCTCGAGGGACAGGTCTTACAATGAGCAGTTCTTC

J gene: TRBJ2-1
clone size: -
D gene: TRBD2
V gene: TRBV5-4
CDR3 protein: CASSWLAGYNNEQFF
CDR3 DNA: TGTGCCAGCAGCTGGTTAGCGGGTTATAACAATGAGCAGTTCTTC

J gene: TRBJ1-4
clone size: -
D gene: TRBD1
V gene: TRBV30
CDR3 protein: CAWNPDRVDEKLFF
CDR3 DNA: TGTGCCTGGAATCCGGACAGGGTGGATGAAAAACTGTTTTTT

J gene: TRBJ2-7
clone size: -
D gene: -
V gene: TRBV5-1
CDR3 protein: CASSLSSGGIYEQYF
CDR3 DNA: TGCGCCAGCAGCTTGAGTAGCGGAGGAATCTACGAGCAGTACTTC

J gene: TRBJ2-3
clone size: -
D gene: TRBD1
V gene: TRBV6-5
CDR3 protein: CASSYDRVSTDTQYF
CDR3 DNA: TGTGCCAGCAGTTACGACAGGGTGAGCACAGATACGCAGTATTTT

J gene: TRBJ1-4
clone size: -
D gene: TRBD1
V gene: TRBV20-1
CDR3 protein: CSASKGTGDEKLFF
CDR3 DNA: TGCAGTGCTAGTAAGGGGACAGGGGATGAAAAACTGTTTTTT

J gene: TRBJ2-5
clone size: -
D gene: TRBD1
V gene: TRBV15
CDR3 protein: CATRRDRIEETQYF
CDR3 DNA: TGTGCCACCAGACGGGACAGGATCGAGGAGACCCAGTACTTC

J gene: TRBJ1-2
clone size: -
D gene: -
V gene: TRBV5-6
CDR3 protein: CASSLTGVGYTF
CDR3 DNA: TGTGCCAGCAGCTTAACGGGGGTGGGCTACACCTTC

J gene: TRBJ1-5
clone size: few
D gene: -
V gene: TRBV7-9
CDR3 protein: CASSSDRPDSNQPQHF
CDR3 DNA: TGTGCCAGCAGCTCCGACAGGCCCGATAGCAATCAGCCCCAGCATTTT

J gene: TRBJ2-1
clone size: -
D gene: TRBD2
V gene: TRBV7-3
CDR3 protein: CASSPGGAGVVLEQFF
CDR3 DNA: TGTGCCAGCAGCCCCGGGGGAGCGGGAGTAGTCCTTGAGCAGTTCTTC

J gene: TRBJ2-6
clone size: -
D gene: -
V gene: TRBV2
CDR3 protein: CASNPQGGVAGANVLTF
CDR3 DNA: TGTGCCAGCAATCCGCAGGGGGGTGTAGCAGGGGCCAACGTCCTGACTTTC

J gene: TRBJ2-5
clone size: -
D gene: -
V gene: TRBV7-5
CDR3 protein: CVRSPCRQSGELSSAETQYF
CDR3 DNA: TGTGTCAGAAGCCCCTGTAGGCAATCGGGGGAACTATCTTCCGCAGAGACCCAGTACTTC

J gene: TRBJ2-6
clone size: -
D gene: TRBD2
V gene: TRBV28
CDR3 protein: CASSLVAGGFGANVLTF
CDR3 DNA: TGTGCCAGCAGTTTAGTGGCGGGGGGCTTTGGGGCCAACGTCCTGACTTTC

J gene: TRBJ2-1
clone size: -
D gene: TRBD2
V gene: TRBV3-1/TRBV3-2
CDR3 protein: CASSQVAGGQYNEQFF
CDR3 DNA: TGTGCCAGCAGCCAAGTTGCGGGAGGCCAATACAATGAGCAGTTCTTC

J gene: TRBJ1-5
clone size: -
D gene: -
V gene: TRBV28
CDR3 protein: CASSLRQGTQPQHF
CDR3 DNA: TGTGCCAGCAGTTTAAGGCAGGGCACTCAGCCCCAGCATTTT

J gene: TRBJ2-1
clone size: -
D gene: -
V gene: TRBV18
CDR3 protein: CASSPPISEAYNEQFF
CDR3 DNA: TGTGCCAGCTCACCACCTATAAGCGAGGCCTACAATGAGCAGTTCTTC

J gene: TRBJ2-7
clone size: -
D gene: -
V gene: TRBV9
CDR3 protein: CASSVGQSLPDEQYF
CDR3 DNA: TGTGCCAGCAGCGTAGGACAGTCGCTGCCAGACGAGCAGTACTTC

J gene: TRBJ1-2
clone size: -
D gene: -
V gene: TRBV13
CDR3 protein: CASSLAWGGYTF
CDR3 DNA: TGTGCCAGCAGCTTAGCATGGGGCGGCTACACCTTC

J gene: TRBJ2-2
clone size: -
D gene: -
V gene: TRBV5-1
CDR3 protein: CASSLPNDRSTGELFF
CDR3 DNA: TGCGCCAGCAGCTTGCCGAATGACAGATCCACCGGGGAGCTGTTTTTT

J gene: TRBJ2-1
clone size: -
D gene: TRBD1
V gene: TRBV28
CDR3 protein: CASSQYPGQVAHEQFF
CDR3 DNA: TGTGCCAGCAGTCAATATCCGGGACAGGTAGCCCATGAGCAGTTCTTC

J gene: TRBJ1-2
clone size: -
D gene: -
V gene: TRBV11-2
CDR3 protein: CASSLRGRAHGYTF
CDR3 DNA: TGTGCCAGCAGCTTAAGGGGCAGGGCGCACGGCTACACCTTC